The 15 T cell receptor beta chains below all came from one sample that was sequenced in a study of CD8 T cells in Susac syndrome. After extraction with the RNeasy kit, about 0.5 to 1 ug of the RNA was reverse transcribed using random hexamers. TCRdb reanalysed the immunoSEQ multiplex PCR reads using MiXCR and keeps one entry per CDR3 protein. The sample has 120,000 or so distinct CDR3 sequences; nearly 95% are singletons. Material: CD4+ T cells from PBMCs. These receptors all stem from a human donor in good health.

This chain uses TRBV3-1 with TRBJ2-5; D uncertain. Per the germline V gene, CDR1 is LGHDT and CDR2 is YNNKEL (reference sequence). V was shortened by 4 bases and J by 5 bases, with 5 bases between the two germline ends. The CDR3 extends over 11 amino acids. CDR3 in amino acids: CASSLFETQYF. The CDR3 DNA is TGTGCCAGCAGCCTTTTCGAGACCCAGTACTTC.

This clonotype was observed a few times. J is TRBJ2-7 and V is TRBV5-1; 8 positions match TRBD1. The CDR3 covers 15 residues. CDR1 is SGHRS and CDR2 is YFSETQ in the germline V gene. The V gene end was trimmed by 0 bases and the J gene end by 4 bases; junction bases not matched to a gene: 6. CDR3 loop: CASSLDPQGAYEQYF. DNA for the CDR3: TGCGCCAGCAGCTTGGATCCGCAGGGGGCGTACGAGCAGTACTTC. Based on the CDR3 plus reference TRBV5-1 and TRBJ2-7, the full variable domain is KAGVTQTPRYLIKTRGQQVTLSCSPISGHRSVSWYQQTPGQGLQFLFEYFSETQRNKGNFPGRFSGRQFSNSRSEMNVSTLELGDSALYLCASSLDPQGAYEQYFGPGTRLTVT.

The CDR3 loop reads CASSLGPPGQYF. The CDR3, as DNA: TGTGCCAGCAGTCTGGGACCGCCGGGGCAGTACTTC. The chain recombines TRBV12-3 or TRBV12-4 with TRBJ2-7; either TRBD1 or TRBD2 may supply D (5 bases each). The V end lost 5 bases, the J end lost 9 bases, and 14 bases lay between the germline ends. This CDR3 spans 12 amino acids.

This clonotype was detected only once. The genes are TRBV30 and TRBJ1-3, with 7 bases that match TRBD1. Germline CDR1 is GTSNPN and CDR2 is SVGIG (reference sequence). V dropped 5 bases and J dropped 1; count of bases not matched to a gene: 5. The CDR3 has 14 amino acids. The DNA of the CDR3 is TGTGCCTGGGCCTTACAGGGGTCTGGAAACACCATATATTTT. It translates to CAWALQGSGNTIYF.

This clonotype occurred once. V usage is TRBV28 and J usage is TRBJ1-1; D gene ambiguous. From germline, CDR1 is MDHEN and CDR2 SYDVKM. Trimming left V 1 base short and J 7 bases short, with 4 bases between. The CDR3 consists of 11 residues. As DNA, the CDR3 is TGTGCCAGCAGTTTATCCTATGAAGCTTTCTTT. Amino acid sequence: CASSLSYEAFF.

V usage is TRBV12-3 or TRBV12-4 and J usage is TRBJ2-1; 15 bases fit TRBD2. The CDR3 totals 16 residues. With 6 bases clipped from V and 7 bases from J, the junction kept 7 bases outside the gene matches. The CDR3 DNA follows: TGTGCCAGCAGCCCTGGACTAGCGGGAGGGGAAAATGAGCAGTTCTTC. Its translation is CASSPGLAGGENEQFF.

The genes are TRBV25-1 and TRBJ2-5; possible D gene TRBD2, 5 bases. Germline V gene sequence: CDR1 MGHDK, CDR2 SYGVNS. The CDR3 runs 14 residues. V lost 5 bases, J lost 2 bases, and 12 bases lay in between. CDR3 amino acids: CASSRPSGQETQYF. The CDR3 region has the DNA TGTGCCAGCAGTCGCCCAAGCGGACAAGAGACCCAGTACTTC.

In regard to this clonotype: The junction differs from germline at one of its ends, possibly a read error. The chain couples TRBV28 to TRBJ2-7; possible D gene TRBD2, 6 bases. The CDR3 runs to 12 residues. Germline V gene sequence: CDR1 MDHEN, CDR2 SYDVKM. The CDR3 loop is CASSLSWGEQYF. The DNA for the CDR3 is TGTGCCAGCAGTTTGTCGTGGGGGGAGCAATACTTC.

The genes are TRBV5-6 and TRBJ2-6; D might be TRBD1 or TRBD2, each matching 5 bases. The CDR3 sequence is 16 residues long. Trimming left V 4 bases short and J 1 base short, with 12 bases between. CDR1 is SGHDT and CDR2 is YYEEEE in the germline V gene. As DNA, the CDR3 is TGTGCCAGCAGCGTGAGGGGAACGTCTGGGGCCAACGTCCTGACTTTC. It is translated as CASSVRGTSGANVLTF. Complete variable domain (other parts from reference TRBV5-6 and TRBJ2-6): DAGVTQSPTHLIKTRGQQVTLRCSPKSGHDTVSWYQQALGQGPQFIFQYYEEEERQRGNFPDRFSGHQFPNYSSELNVNALLLGDSALYLCASSVRGTSGANVLTFGAGSRLTVL.

V and J are TRBV7-9 and TRBJ2-7; 7 bases match TRBD2. Germline loops: CDR1 SEHNR, CDR2 FQNEAQ (reference sequence). V was clipped by 7 bases and J by 6 bases; unmatched bases: 15. This CDR3 comprises 15 residues. For the CDR3, the DNA is TGTGCCAGCACCTGGGGGGGACGGCGGGTGAGCGAGCAGTACTTC. Protein product: CASTWGGRRVSEQYF. The variable domain in full, with the rest retrieved from reference TRBV7-9 and TRBJ2-7, is DTGVSQNPRHKITKRGQNVTFRCDPISEHNRLYWYRQTLGQGPEFLTYFQNEAQLEKSRLLSDRFSAERPKGSFSTLEIQRTEQGDSAMYLCASTWGGRRVSEQYFGPGTRLTVT.

V gene TRBV4-1 combines with J gene TRBJ2-4; D is unclear. The CDR3 contains 17 residues. The germline CDR1 and CDR2 sequences are MGHRA and YSYEKL. The germline V and J ends were trimmed by 1 base and 2 bases, with 15 bases remaining between them. CDR3 DNA sequence: TGCGCCAGCAGCCAAGTAAGAGCTGGAGATTCCAAAAACATTCAGTACTTC. Amino acids: CASSQVRAGDSKNIQYF.

This chain joins TRBV28 and TRBJ2-6, with TRBD1 identical over 8 bases. Looked up from germline, CDR1 is MDHEN and CDR2 is SYDVKM. Trimming removed 6 bases from V and 4 bases from J; junction bases left unmatched: 11. The CDR3 is 17 residues long. CDR3: CASRGPDRVRGANVLTF. The CDR3 DNA sequence: TGTGCCAGCAGAGGACCGGACAGGGTCAGAGGGGCCAACGTCCTGACTTTC. Filled out from reference TRBV28 and TRBJ2-6, the complete variable domain reads DVKVTQSSRYLVKRTGEKVFLECVQDMDHENMFWYRQDPGLGLRLIYFSYDVKMKEKGDIPEGYSVSREKKERFSLILESASTNQTSMYLCASRGPDRVRGANVLTFGAGSRLTVL.

This clonotype appeared a single time. The J gene is TRBJ2-4, the V gene TRBV7-2; D is uncertain. Trimming removed 6 bases from V and 0 bases from J, with 15 bases in between. The CDR3 is 16 residues long. The germline V gene has CDR1 SGHTA and CDR2 FQGNSA. CDR3 nucleotides: TGTGCCAGCAGTCCTAGAGTAGCCCTAGCCAAAAACATTCAGTACTTC. It encodes CASSPRVALAKNIQYF.

The V call is TRBV3-1, the J call TRBJ2-7; D possibly matches TRBD1 or TRBD2 (5 bases each). Germline V gene data show CDR1 as LGHDT and CDR2 as YNNKEL (reference sequence). The CDR3 has 15 amino acids. V was pared by 4 bases and J by 2 bases, with 15 bases between. CDR3 bases: TGTGCCAGCAGCCTCTTCCCGGGACGGACCTACGAGCAGTACTTC. It is translated as CASSLFPGRTYEQYF.

This rearrangement joins TRBV24-1 to TRBJ2-3, with D maybe TRBD1 (5 bases). CDR3 length equals 16 residues. Germline CDR1 reads KGHDR; CDR2 reads SFDVKD. V was trimmed by 2 bases and J by 2 bases, leaving 13 bases between them. The CDR3, as DNA: TGTGCCACCAGTGATTCCGGGTCCAGGGTCACAGATACGCAGTATTTT. This codes for CATSDSGSRVTDTQYF.